Following are 3 T cell receptor beta chains from one sample sequenced in a study of T cell clonality in common variable immunodeficiency. TCRdb's table, derived via immunoSEQ multiplex PCR, lists solely in-frame clones and lacks some. The repertoire yields over 30,000 clones, none seen only once; the top ten contain 3.5% to 4%. The sequenced sample was peripheral blood mononuclear cells. Receptors were obtained from a person aged 18 to 70 in good health.

At least ten counts were recorded for this clone. The read halts 3 residues ahead of the CDR3 end, with the missing end drawn from the germline J gene. The chain employs TRBV5-1 and TRBJ2-5, with D unresolved. The germline V and J ends were trimmed by 0 bases and 0 bases, with 12 bases remaining between them. Per the germline V gene, CDR1 is SGHRS and CDR2 is YFSETQ. The CDR3 consists of 16 residues. CDR3 protein: CASSLGPAGYQETQYF. The part of the CDR3 DNA that was read is TGCGCCAGCAGCTTGGGTCCGGCAGGCTACCAAGAGACC.

This clone was counted many times. The read comes to an end 3 residues before the CDR3 does, leaving the germline J gene to fill in the end. V is TRBV19 and J is TRBJ2-5; 11 nucleotides agree with TRBD2. Trimming cost V 3 bases and J 0 bases; bases outside gene matches: 6. The CDR3 contains 17 residues. Germline lookup yields CDR1 LNHDA and CDR2 SQIVND (reference sequence). Incomplete CDR3 DNA: TGTGCCAGTAGTATGTTGGTAGCGGGAGGGTACCAAGAGACC. It specifies CASSMLVAGGYQET. The complete CDR3 sequence is CASSMLVAGGYQETQYF.

This clone was detected many times. The read finishes 3 residues shy of the CDR3 end, and the germline J gene is used to complete it. J is TRBJ2-7 and V is TRBV6-2 or TRBV6-3, with 12 positions matching TRBD2. Per the germline V gene, CDR1 is MNHEY and CDR2 is SVGEGT. The CDR3 runs to 15 residues. Trimming took 7 bases from V and 4 from J; bases not matched to a gene: 8. The CDR3 protein is CASTLHGLAGYEQYF. CDR3 DNA (partial): TGTGCCAGCACTTTACATGGACTAGCGGGATACGAG.